The sequence of this T cell receptor (beta chain) was determined in a study of blood T cell repertoires in COVID-19 (dated by TCRdb to about 2020). In the study overall: Samples from collaborators originated in the United States, Italy and Spain and spanned both the acute and convalescent phases of COVID-19. The material from the prospective study consisted of cDNA or gDNA derived from T cells, B-cell-depleted T cells, or PBMCs. Where HLA class I and class II types were available, the types were taken from metadata supplied by the sample provider, not from assay-based typing. The sample metadata nearly always contained a de-identified subject ID, COVID-19 status, age in years and sex. Samples came from the ongoing ImmuneRACE study (first 160 participants) plus 1,254 subjects from 6 global collaborators. The repertoires were made available in a free public database intended to serve as a resource for research on the immune response to SARS-CoV-2. The dataset comprised deeply sampled blood TCRbeta repertoires from subjects exposed to, actively infected with, or recovered from COVID-19.

This clone has just one count. Its antigen specificity is not known. Per-base qualities were not stored, and no clone one base away is much larger. TCRbeta CDR3 regions were amplified from genomic DNA by means of the immunoSEQ Assay, a bias-controlled multiplex PCR. For the original study's pipeline: Nucleated cell counts per sample were estimated from amplification of reference gene primers within the assay. To quantify the absolute abundance of each unique TCRbeta CDR3 rearrangement, sequence reads were collapsed and filtered. For each sample, productive Simpson clonality was calculated as the square root of Simpson's diversity index across productive rearrangements. The source is immuneACCESS, and TCRdb retained only in-frame sequences with V and J called. Part of the clones is not carried over; for the studies checked, unresolved V genes explain less than half of this, and the remainder is unexplained. V and J calls and clone size are those listed in that table; D and trimming were worked out from the DNA. The sample table contains approximately 270,000 clones; only one count was recorded for about 87% of them. Of the sample, roughly 6.7% falls within the top ten clones.

General conclusions and limits of the study: How much clinical and demographic metadata was included differed by source and by participant, and the metadata was provided uncurated.

CDR1 and CDR2, per the germline V gene (reference sequence), are MNHEY and SMNVEV. The CDR3 covers 13 residues, taking in both the cysteine and the phenylalanine. Of all the DNA, just the CDR3 is kept, 39 bases in frame from base 1. V is pruned by 5 bases and J by 2 bases, leaving 1 base of the junction without a gene match. One collaborating source in Seattle enrolled patients during active infection and followed them longitudinally through the course of disease. Whole blood was collected in K2EDTA tubes by collaborating institutions according to the institutions' own protocols. For TCRbeta analysis, collaborators shipped samples in one of three forms: frozen whole blood, isolated PBMCs, or DNA extracted from either of those sample types.

Sequenced sample: peripheral blood. This clonotype was obtained from a woman aged 30 to 39 with COVID-19, enrolled during active disease. The chain was built from TRBV27 and TRBJ2-3, and TRBD1 matches 7 of the central bases. CDR3 reads: CASSGQATDTQYF. The DNA is as follows: TGTGCCAGCAGTGGACAGGCCACAGATACGCAGTATTTT.